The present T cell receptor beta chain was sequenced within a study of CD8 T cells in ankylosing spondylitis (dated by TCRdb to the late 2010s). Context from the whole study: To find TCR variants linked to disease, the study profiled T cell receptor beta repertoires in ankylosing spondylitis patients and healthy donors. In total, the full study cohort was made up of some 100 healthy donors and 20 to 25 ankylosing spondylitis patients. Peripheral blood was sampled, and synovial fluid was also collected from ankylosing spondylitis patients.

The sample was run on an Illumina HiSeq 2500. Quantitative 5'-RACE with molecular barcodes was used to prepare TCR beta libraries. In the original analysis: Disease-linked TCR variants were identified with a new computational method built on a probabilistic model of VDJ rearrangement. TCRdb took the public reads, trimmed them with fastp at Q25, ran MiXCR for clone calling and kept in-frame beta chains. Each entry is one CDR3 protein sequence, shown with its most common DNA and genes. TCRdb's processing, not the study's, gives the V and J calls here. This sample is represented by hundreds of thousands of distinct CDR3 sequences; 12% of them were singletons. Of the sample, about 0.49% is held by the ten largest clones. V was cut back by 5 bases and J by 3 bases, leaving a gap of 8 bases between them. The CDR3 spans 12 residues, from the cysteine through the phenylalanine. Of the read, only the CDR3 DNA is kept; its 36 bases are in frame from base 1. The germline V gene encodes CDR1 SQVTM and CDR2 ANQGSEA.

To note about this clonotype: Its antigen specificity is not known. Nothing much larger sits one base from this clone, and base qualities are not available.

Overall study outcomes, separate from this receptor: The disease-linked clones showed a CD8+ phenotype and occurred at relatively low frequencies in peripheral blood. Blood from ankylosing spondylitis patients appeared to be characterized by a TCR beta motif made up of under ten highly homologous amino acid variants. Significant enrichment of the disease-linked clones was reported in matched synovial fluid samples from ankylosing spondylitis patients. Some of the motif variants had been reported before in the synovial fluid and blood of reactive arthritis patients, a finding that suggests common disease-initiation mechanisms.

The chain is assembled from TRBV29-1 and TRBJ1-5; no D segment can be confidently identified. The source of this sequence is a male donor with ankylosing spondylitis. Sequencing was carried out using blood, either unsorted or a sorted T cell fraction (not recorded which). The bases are TGCAGCGTTCGGTCGGCCAATCAGCCCCAGCATTTT. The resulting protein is CSVRSANQPQHF.